Shown below are 15 T cell receptor beta chains from a single sample sequenced in a study of response to subunit inactivated influenza vaccine. A single record per CDR3 protein comes from TCRdb applying MiXCR to the RT-PCR reads. This repertoire shows around 470,000 distinct CDR3 sequences, less than 7.5% found once; its top ten account for about 12%. Sequenced material: PBMCs from blood, taken roughly 24 months after vaccination. These receptors were taken from a man between 50 and 70 years old who received an inactivated influenza vaccine.

The gene calls are TRBV20-1 and TRBJ2-2, with 9 bases fitting TRBD1. J gave up 5 bases and V 5 bases, and 12 bases lay outside the gene matches. The CDR3 consists of 16 residues. From germline, CDR1 is DFQATT and CDR2 SNEGSKA (reference sequence). CDR3 loop: CSAWGQGERGTGELFF. CDR3 DNA sequence: TGCAGTGCTTGGGGACAGGGTGAAAGAGGGACCGGGGAGCTGTTTTTT.

This clonotype occurred many times. The chain employs TRBV9 and TRBJ1-1, with D possibly being TRBD1 (5 bases). Germline CDR1 and CDR2: SGDLS and YYNGEE. V lost 4 bases and J 6 bases, leaving 10 bases between the germline ends. CDR3 length: 12 amino acids. The CDR3 DNA is TGTGCCAGCAGCCAAGGGGAGGCTGAAGCTTTCTTT. Its translation: CASSQGEAEAFF.

This rearrangement joins TRBV19 to TRBJ1-1; D is uncertain. The V end was cut by 4 bases, the J end by 0 bases, with 9 bases between. Looked up from germline, CDR1 is LNHDA and CDR2 is SQIVND (reference sequence). The CDR3 runs to 14 residues. CDR3 nucleotides: TGTGCCAGTAGTACCGACACTCTGAACACTGAAGCTTTCTTT. Protein product: CASSTDTLNTEAFF.

In this sample, this clonotype turned up many times. The V call is TRBV20-1, the J call TRBJ2-5; TRBD2 agrees at 10 bases. Germline loops: CDR1 DFQATT, CDR2 SNEGSKA (reference sequence). There are 15 residues in the CDR3. V lost 0 bases, J lost 5 bases, and 6 bases stayed unmatched. CDR3 region: CSARDSGGVGETQYF. DNA for the CDR3: TGCAGTGCTAGAGACAGCGGGGGGGTCGGGGAGACCCAGTACTTC.

The chain is built from TRBV7-9 and TRBJ1-1, with 11 bases matching TRBD1. Germline V CDR1 and CDR2: SEHNR, FQNEAQ (reference sequence). This CDR3 has 15 amino acids. Trimming cost V 4 bases and J 5 bases; bases outside gene matches: 6. The CDR3 region is CASSWTGGARTEAFF. The CDR3 region has the DNA TGTGCCAGCAGCTGGACAGGGGGCGCCCGGACTGAAGCTTTCTTT.

V usage is TRBV10-3 and J usage is TRBJ2-3, with D tentatively TRBD2 (6 bases). Between the trimmed V and J ends, which lost 4 bases and 0 bases, there was a span of 11 bases. CDR1 is ENHRY and CDR2 is SYGVKD in the germline V gene. The CDR3 runs to 15 residues. The CDR3 sequence is CAISVGGVSTDTQYF. The CDR3 DNA sequence: TGTGCCATCAGTGTAGGCGGGGTTAGCACAGATACGCAGTATTTT.

The chain links TRBV9 to TRBJ1-2; D is perhaps TRBD1 (6 bases). This CDR3 has 14 amino acids. Germline V CDR1 and CDR2: SGDLS, YYNGEE. The V end lost 6 bases, the J end lost 5 bases, and 17 bases lay between the germline ends. CDR3 sequence reads: CASTNSRGAYGYTF. CDR3 in DNA: TGTGCCAGCACTAATTCCAGGGGCGCATATGGCTACACCTTC.

This clonotype came up a few times. The chain employs TRBV5-6 and TRBJ2-2; 8 bases fit TRBD1. The CDR3 consists of 17 residues. Germline values: CDR1 SGHDT, CDR2 YYEEEE. V shed 4 bases, J shed 2 bases, and the junction held 10 bases outside the gene matches. CDR3 amino acids: CASSRWGDRYNTGELFF. CDR3 sequence (DNA): TGTGCCAGCAGCCGTTGGGGGGACAGGTACAACACCGGGGAGCTGTTTTTT. The full variable domain, rest sourced from reference TRBV5-6 and TRBJ2-2, is DAGVTQSPTHLIKTRGQQVTLRCSPKSGHDTVSWYQQALGQGPQFIFQYYEEEERQRGNFPDRFSGHQFPNYSSELNVNALLLGDSALYLCASSRWGDRYNTGELFFGEGSRLTVL.

The chain has TRBV4-3 and TRBJ2-2; 10 nucleotides align to TRBD2. Germline-derived CDR1 and CDR2 are LGHNA and YSLEER. CDR3 length: 19 residues. V shed 0 bases, J shed 3 bases, and the junction held 10 bases outside the gene matches. The chain's CDR3 is CASSQDGFKTSGDTGELFF. The CDR3 nucleotides read TGCGCCAGCAGCCAAGACGGTTTCAAAACTAGCGGGGACACCGGGGAGCTGTTTTTT.

This clonotype came up many times. The rearrangement joins TRBV7-6 to TRBJ1-1; no clear D. V was pared by 4 bases and J by 2 bases, with 5 bases between. The CDR3 has 12 residues. Germline V CDR1 and CDR2: SGHVS, FNYEAQ. The CDR3 nucleotides are TGTGCCAGCAGCTCGCCTAACACTGAAGCTTTCTTT. Residues: CASSSPNTEAFF.

This clonotype occurred many times. V is TRBV6-1 and J is TRBJ2-1, with D hard to call. V lost 8 bases and J 5 bases, leaving 19 bases between the germline ends. Germline V CDR1 and CDR2: MNHNS, SASEGT. This CDR3 contains 15 residues. CDR3 nucleotide sequence: TGTGCCAGCCGAACTTCGGACGAAAATCACAATGAGCAGTTCTTC. It is translated as CASRTSDENHNEQFF.

This clonotype was found a few times. The V call is TRBV5-1, the J call TRBJ2-1; 8 positions agree with TRBD1. Germline V lookup: CDR1 SGHRS, CDR2 YFSETQ. The CDR3 is made up of 15 amino acids. Trimming took 4 bases from V and 4 from J; bases not matched to a gene: 7. CDR3 in amino acids: CASSVRGTGYNEQFF. The CDR3 DNA reads TGCGCCAGCAGCGTAAGAGGGACAGGTTACAATGAGCAGTTCTTC.

This clonotype came up a few times. The rearrangement uses TRBV6-6 and TRBJ2-7; a weak D match, TRBD2 (5 bases). The V gene's germline CDR1 is MNHNY and CDR2 SVGAGI (reference sequence). Between the trimmed V and J ends, which lost 7 bases and 6 bases, there was a span of 16 bases. The CDR3 is 13 amino acids. CDR3 nucleotide sequence: TGTGCCAGCACCGGGGATCTATGGGGCGAGCAGTACTTC. The encoded protein is CASTGDLWGEQYF.

This clonotype was seen more than once but under ten times. This chain connects TRBV9 to TRBJ1-1; a weak D match, TRBD1 (5 bases). The germline CDR1 and CDR2 sequences are SGDLS and YYNGEE. With 4 bases removed from V and 0 bases from J, the gap between germline ends came to 13 bases. CDR3 length equals 15 residues. CDR3 loop: CASSKLGAMNTEAFF. The CDR3 DNA reads TGTGCCAGCAGCAAACTAGGGGCGATGAACACTGAAGCTTTCTTT.

This clonotype has more than one count but fewer than ten. This sequence joins TRBV5-4 and TRBJ1-1; weak D call: TRBD1 (5 bases). The V end lost 4 bases, the J end lost 7 bases, and 14 bases lay between the germline ends. Looked up from germline, CDR1 is SGHNT and CDR2 is YYREEE (reference sequence). The CDR3 is made up of 13 amino acids. The CDR3 region has the DNA TGTGCCAGCAGCCTCGGGACTACCATTGAAGCTTTCTTT. Its translation is CASSLGTTIEAFF. The full variable domain, completed using reference TRBV5-4 and TRBJ1-1, is ETGVTQSPTHLIKTRGQQVTLRCSSQSGHNTVSWYQQALGQGPQFIFQYYREEENGRGNFPPRFSGLQFPNYSSELNVNALELDDSALYLCASSLGTTIEAFFGQGTRLTVV.